This T cell receptor beta chain was observed in a study of T-cell reconstitution after alpha-beta-depleted transplantation in children. Study results and caveats: Several hundred graft clones that had expanded were reportedly the source of alpha-beta T cells about two months after transplant.

Trimming removed 5 bases from V and 4 bases from J; junction bases left unmatched: 5. The germline V gene encodes CDR1 MNHEY and CDR2 SVGEGT. This CDR3 contains 14 residues. In the case of this clonotype: Its target is not known.

Researchers prepared the TCRbeta library using unique molecular identifiers, the study reports. TCRdb analysed the PCR reads with MiXCR anew, one entry per CDR3 protein. This sample has tens of thousands of distinct CDR3 sequences, with 15% found just once. This clonotype was obtained from a male patient aged 2-10 years who had a stem cell transplant for acute lymphoblastic leukemia, so the T cells may come from the graft donor. The V gene is TRBV6-2 or TRBV6-3, the J gene TRBJ2-5; 9 bases line up with TRBD1. The starting material was PBMCs, mostly from graft donor cells, obtained 180 days after TCRalphabeta/CD19-depleted stem cell transplant. DNA for the CDR3: TGTGCCAGCAGTCCATACAGGGGGCGAGAGACCCAGTACTTC. Amino acid sequence: CASSPYRGRETQYF.